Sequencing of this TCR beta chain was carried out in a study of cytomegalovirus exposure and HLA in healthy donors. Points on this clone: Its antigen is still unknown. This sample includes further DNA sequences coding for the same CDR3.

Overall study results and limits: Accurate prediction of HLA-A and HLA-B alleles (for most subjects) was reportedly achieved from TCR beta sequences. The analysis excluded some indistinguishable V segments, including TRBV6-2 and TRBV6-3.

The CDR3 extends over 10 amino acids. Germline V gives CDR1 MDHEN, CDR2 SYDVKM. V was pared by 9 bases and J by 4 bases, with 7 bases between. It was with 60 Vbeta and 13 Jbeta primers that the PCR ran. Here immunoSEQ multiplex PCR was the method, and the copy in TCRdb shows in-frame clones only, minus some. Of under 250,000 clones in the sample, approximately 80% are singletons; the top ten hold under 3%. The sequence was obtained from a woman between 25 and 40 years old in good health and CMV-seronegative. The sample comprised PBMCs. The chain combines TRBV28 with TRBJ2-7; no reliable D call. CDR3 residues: CASKRYEQYF. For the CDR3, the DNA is TGTGCCAGTAAGAGATACGAGCAGTACTTC. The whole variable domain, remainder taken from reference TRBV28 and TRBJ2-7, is DVKVTQSSRYLVKRTGEKVFLECVQDMDHENMFWYRQDPGLGLRLIYFSYDVKMKEKGDIPEGYSVSREKKERFSLILESASTNQTSMYLCASKRYEQYFGPGTRLTVT.